Each of the 30 T cell receptor beta chains below was sequenced from the same sample in a study of T cell responses to AZD1222 COVID-19 vaccine. Assay: immunoSEQ multiplex PCR; the TCRdb copy retains only in-frame clones and omits some. The sample gives around 140,000 clones, around 93% of which show up once; approximately 3.8% is in the top ten. The sequenced sample was peripheral blood, obtained 28 days after the second AZD1222 dose. The receptor source for this set is an adult who received the AZD1222 COVID-19 vaccine.

The V and J genes are TRBV6-5 and TRBJ1-2, with 7 bases identical to TRBD1. Germline CDR1 MNHEY, CDR2 SVGAGI. The V and J ends lost 6 bases and 3 bases, in that order; junction bases with no gene match: 4. The CDR3 runs to 13 residues. The CDR3 coding sequence is TGTGCCAGCAGATATACAGGGGACTATGGCTACACCTTC. It encodes CASRYTGDYGYTF.

The chain joins TRBV19 to TRBJ1-1; D may be TRBD1 (5 bases). CDR3 length: 14 amino acids. With 6 bases removed from V and 2 bases from J, the gap between germline ends came to 13 bases. CDR1 and CDR2 from the germline V gene are LNHDA and SQIVND (reference sequence). The CDR3 coding sequence is TGTGCCAGTAGCGGCAGGGAGGCAAACACTGAAGCTTTCTTT. Translating it yields CASSGREANTEAFF.

The chain carries TRBV19 and TRBJ1-5; D gene uncertain. The germline V gene encodes CDR1 LNHDA and CDR2 SQIVND (reference sequence). Trimming removed 6 bases at V and 3 bases at J, with 12 bases between. The CDR3 loop spans 14 amino acids. CDR3 nucleotide sequence: TGTGCCAGTAGGGCCGGACTTTTCAATCAGCCCCAGCATTTT. Translating gives CASRAGLFNQPQHF.

The chain links TRBV2 to TRBJ2-3, with D possibly TRBD2 on 6 matching bases. Per the germline V gene, CDR1 is SNHLY and CDR2 is FYNNEI. CDR3 length: 13 residues. V shed 10 bases and J shed 3 bases, with 14 bases lying between them. CDR3 DNA: TGTGCCACCGAGCCGGGAGTGACAGATACGCAGTATTTT. It encodes CATEPGVTDTQYF.

This chain joins TRBV7-9 and TRBJ1-2, with D possibly being TRBD1 (5 bases). Germline V gene data show CDR1 as SEHNR and CDR2 as FQNEAQ (reference sequence). Trimming stripped 7 bases from V and 4 bases from J, with 19 bases between. CDR3 length equals 15 residues. The chain's CDR3 is CASTLPSGGVYGYTF. CDR3 DNA: TGTGCCAGCACTTTACCATCGGGAGGGGTCTATGGCTACACCTTC.

The chain has TRBV10-3 and TRBJ1-1, with D unclear. Germline lookup yields CDR1 ENHRY and CDR2 SYGVKD. The V gene lost 10 bases and the J gene lost 6 bases, with 18 bases spanning the gap. This CDR3 is 13 amino acids long. CDR3 nucleotide sequence: TGTGCCAACCGTCCGGACCCGGACGCTGAAGCTTTCTTT. Amino acid sequence: CANRPDPDAEAFF.

The chain has TRBV9 and TRBJ1-3; D is unclear. The CDR3 is made up of 16 amino acids. The ends were cut back, 0 bases at V and 0 bases at J, with 10 bases in the middle. Germline CDR1 is SGDLS and CDR2 is YYNGEE. CDR3 nucleotides: TGTGCCAGCAGCGTAGACGGAACCCCCTCTGGAAACACCATATATTTT. The encoded protein is CASSVDGTPSGNTIYF.

V usage is TRBV5-1 and J usage is TRBJ1-5, with unresolved D. V dropped 2 bases and J dropped 4 bases, with 10 bases sitting between them. This CDR3 is built from 14 residues. Germline V lookup: CDR1 SGHRS, CDR2 YFSETQ. The CDR3 is CASSFFPENQPQHF. Written as DNA, the CDR3 is TGCGCCAGCAGCTTTTTTCCAGAAAATCAGCCCCAGCATTTT.

This clone was seen just once. This chain links TRBV27 with TRBJ2-3; 14 nucleotides agree with TRBD2. CDR1 is MNHEY and CDR2 is SMNVEV in the germline V gene (reference sequence). The V and J ends lost 5 bases and 1 base, in that order; junction bases with no gene match: 8. This CDR3 contains 18 residues. The chain's CDR3 is CASSPRLAGGMGTDTQYF. As DNA, the CDR3 is TGTGCCAGCAGTCCCAGACTAGCGGGAGGGATGGGCACAGATACGCAGTATTTT.

J is TRBJ1-2 and V is TRBV10-3; D perhaps matches TRBD1 (5 bases). CDR1 and CDR2 from the germline V gene are ENHRY and SYGVKD. Trimming pared 0 bases from V and 7 bases from J, leaving 15 bases between. There are 15 residues in the CDR3. CDR3 in DNA: TGTGCCATCAGTGAGTCAGGGGCAGCGCGCGTTGGCTACACCTTC. This gives the protein CAISESGAARVGYTF.

V gene TRBV14 combines with J gene TRBJ1-1; weak D call: TRBD1 (5 bases). Looked up from germline, CDR1 is SGHDN and CDR2 is FVKESK. V was shortened by 5 bases and J by 2 bases, with 12 bases between the two germline ends. The CDR3 has 14 amino acids. CDR3 region: CASSILGANTEAFF. The CDR3 DNA reads TGTGCCAGCAGCATCCTCGGGGCCAACACTGAAGCTTTCTTT.

This chain connects TRBV29-1 to TRBJ2-1; D not resolved. The CDR3 sequence is 14 residues long. Between the trimmed V and J ends, which lost 5 bases and 0 bases, there was a span of 11 bases. The germline V gene has CDR1 SQVTM and CDR2 ANQGSEA. The CDR3 sequence: CSVMGYSSYNEQFF. The CDR3 coding sequence is TGCAGCGTTATGGGGTACAGCTCCTACAATGAGCAGTTCTTC.

This chain uses TRBV15 with TRBJ2-2; D perhaps matches TRBD2 (5 bases). V lost 3 bases, J lost 1 base, and 6 bases lay in between. The V gene's germline CDR1 is LNHNV and CDR2 YYDKDF (reference sequence). The CDR3 is made up of 14 amino acids. The CDR3 loop is CATSSGMNTGELFF. The CDR3 DNA follows: TGTGCCACCAGCAGCGGGATGAACACCGGGGAGCTGTTTTTT.

As to this clone: Other DNA sequences in this specimen translate into the identical CDR3. The chain couples TRBV6-1 to TRBJ1-5; D is possibly TRBD1 (5 bases). Trimming removed 0 bases at V and 2 bases at J, with 5 bases between. CDR1 is MNHNS, CDR2 SASEGT, per germline. This CDR3 is built from 14 residues. The DNA for the CDR3 is TGTGCCAGCAGTGAAGCGGGGGGCAATCAGCCCCAGCATTTT. This codes for CASSEAGGNQPQHF.

V is TRBV19 and J is TRBJ2-1; D not certain. Germline V CDR1 and CDR2: LNHDA, SQIVND (reference sequence). Trimming removed 3 bases at V and 4 bases at J, with 13 bases between. This CDR3 has 15 residues. CDR3 residues: CASSITVSQYNEQFF. CDR3 nucleotide sequence: TGTGCCAGTAGTATTACGGTTTCCCAATACAATGAGCAGTTCTTC.

Remarks on this clone: The identical CDR3 is also encoded by other nucleotide sequences in the sample. This chain uses TRBV20-1 with TRBJ2-1, with unresolved D. The CDR3 has 10 residues. Germline CDR1 DFQATT, CDR2 SNEGSKA (reference sequence). The V gene lost 3 bases and the J gene lost 7 bases, with 4 bases spanning the gap. The CDR3 DNA sequence: TGCAGTGCTAGCTTGAATGAGCAGTTCTTC. It is translated as CSASLNEQFF.

The genes are TRBV18 and TRBJ2-7, with 8 bases aligning to TRBD1. V shed 5 bases, J shed 3 bases, and the junction held 3 bases outside the gene matches. Germline CDR1 reads KGHSH; CDR2 reads LQKENI. The CDR3 loop spans 13 amino acids. The CDR3 nucleotides read TGTGCCAGCTCATCGGGACAGGTCTACGAGCAGTACTTC. Residues: CASSSGQVYEQYF.

The chain carries TRBV4-1 and TRBJ2-3; possibly TRBD1 for D (6 bases). Germline lookup yields CDR1 MGHRA and CDR2 YSYEKL. This CDR3 is 18 amino acids long. The V end was cut by 1 base, the J end by 2 bases, with 19 bases between. The CDR3 sequence is CASSQAGTTLLPTDTQYF. CDR3 nucleotide sequence: TGCGCCAGCAGCCAAGCAGGGACAACCCTTTTACCCACAGATACGCAGTATTTT.

The J gene is TRBJ1-4, the V gene TRBV5-4; 11 nucleotides line up with TRBD1. The CDR3 is made up of 16 amino acids. The J segment lost 7 bases and the V segment lost 0 bases, leaving 5 bases of the junction unmatched. Looked up from germline, CDR1 is SGHNT and CDR2 is YYREEE (reference sequence). DNA for the CDR3: TGTGCCAGCAGCTTGGGTTCCGGGACAGGGGGTGAAAAACTGTTTTTT. This sequence encodes CASSLGSGTGGEKLFF.

The chain joins TRBV27 to TRBJ1-1, with a tentative D call TRBD1 (6 bases). Germline V gene data show CDR1 as MNHEY and CDR2 as SMNVEV (reference sequence). V lost 6 bases and J lost 2, with 13 bases in between. This CDR3 is 14 amino acids long. The CDR3: CASRVRGTNTEAFF. CDR3 sequence (DNA): TGTGCCAGCAGGGTTAGGGGGACAAACACTGAAGCTTTCTTT.

Here the CDR3 reads CASSLKLAGVAGELFF. Written as DNA, the CDR3 is TGTGCCAGCAGCTTGAAACTAGCGGGAGTGGCCGGGGAGCTGTTTTTT. V is TRBV5-4 and J is TRBJ2-2; TRBD2 matches at 11 bases. CDR3 length: 16 residues. Germline V gene data show CDR1 as SGHNT and CDR2 as YYREEE (reference sequence). Trimming took 1 base from V and 6 from J; bases not matched to a gene: 5.

The chain is built from TRBV6-5 and TRBJ1-1; D is perhaps TRBD1 (5 bases). The germline V gene encodes CDR1 MNHEY and CDR2 SVGAGI. V was shortened by 8 bases and J by 4 bases, with 14 bases between the two germline ends. The CDR3 consists of 13 residues. Here the CDR3 reads CASRWTLGTEAFF. Written as DNA, the CDR3 is TGTGCCAGCCGTTGGACATTAGGCACTGAAGCTTTCTTT.

The V and J genes are TRBV19 and TRBJ2-2, with a tentative D call TRBD1 (5 bases). V lost 4 bases, J lost 0 bases, and 12 bases lay in between. Germline CDR1 is LNHDA and CDR2 is SQIVND (reference sequence). This CDR3 has 16 residues. The CDR3 bases are TGTGCCAGTAGTACGACAGCCATCGCGAACACCGGGGAGCTGTTTTTT. Translation gives CASSTTAIANTGELFF.

This clone was counted between two and nine times. The sample holds other DNA sequences that translate to the same CDR3. V is TRBV4-1 and J is TRBJ1-5; no firm D call. The germline gives CDR1 MGHRA, CDR2 YSYEKL. V dropped 1 base and J dropped 0 bases, with 7 bases sitting between them. This CDR3 comprises 15 residues. CDR3 region: CASSQGQTSNQPQHF. As DNA, the CDR3 is TGCGCCAGCAGCCAAGGGCAGACTAGCAATCAGCCCCAGCATTTT.

Note on this clone: The conserved phenylalanine or tryptophan normally closing the CDR3 is absent here, so this likely arose from a read error. No DNA is shown, since the ends of the CDR3 on it are uncertain; the CDR3 is the one TCRdb lists. The chain employs TRBV30 and TRBJ1-1; the D call in the table, TRBD1, was not verified against the DNA. Germline CDR1 is GTSNPN and CDR2 is SVGIG (reference sequence). The CDR3 is 13 amino acids long, termini counted. The CDR3 sequence is CAWARGDRAFFQS.

The chain joins TRBV25-1 to TRBJ2-3; the D call may be TRBD1 or TRBD2 (5 bases each). The V and J ends lost 3 bases and 4 bases respectively, with 17 bases between them. The CDR3 spans 16 residues. CDR1 MGHDK and CDR2 SYGVNS come from the germline V gene. The CDR3 sequence is CASSDWAGARPDTQYF. As DNA, the CDR3 is TGTGCCAGCAGTGATTGGGCCGGGGCGCGGCCAGATACGCAGTATTTT.

V usage is TRBV21-1 and J usage is TRBJ2-3; whether TRBD2, the table's D call, matches the DNA was not checked. TRBV21-1 is a documented pseudogene. This CDR3 region has 16 residues. The CDR3 sequence: CASRRIASGGTDTQYF. CDR3 nucleotide sequence: TGTGCCAGCAGAAGGATAGCCAGCGGAGGTACGGATACGCAGTATTTT.

J is TRBJ2-1 and V is TRBV29-1, with TRBD2 identical over 8 bases. The length of the CDR3 is 17 residues. V lost 2 bases to trimming and J lost 8 bases; unmatched junction nucleotides: 17. Germline CDR1 SQVTM, CDR2 ANQGSEA. The CDR3 nucleotides read TGCAGCGTTGAAATCGGGGGGGCGGGTCGAGGAGGCCATGAGCAGTTCTTC. This translates into CSVEIGGAGRGGHEQFF.

V and J are TRBV7-9 and TRBJ2-7; D is ambiguous. V was cut by 5 bases and J by 4 bases, with 9 bases left in between. The CDR3 runs to 12 residues. Looked up from germline, CDR1 is SEHNR and CDR2 is FQNEAQ (reference sequence). CDR3 loop: CASSNGVYEQYF. As DNA, the CDR3 is TGTGCCAGCAGCAACGGAGTGTACGAGCAGTACTTC.

The gene calls are TRBV10-3 and TRBJ1-2; D perhaps matches TRBD1 (6 bases). V gave up 5 bases and J gave up 8 bases, with 24 bases separating them. The CDR3 loop spans 16 amino acids. CDR1 and CDR2 (germline): ENHRY, SYGVKD. As DNA, the CDR3 is TGTGCCATCAGTCCGACAGGCGTTGGCAATCTTAACGGCTACACCTTC. The encoded protein is CAISPTGVGNLNGYTF.